Below, one T cell receptor (beta chain) is given with its context. The data were taken from a study of blood T cell repertoires in COVID-19. Assay: immunoSEQ multiplex PCR; the TCRdb copy retains only in-frame clones and omits some. The table lists about 170,000 clones, approximately 90% of them singletons. The source material was peripheral blood. The TCR originated in an elderly woman in a cohort sampled during active or convalescent COVID-19.

In nucleotides, the CDR3 is TGCGCCAGCAGCCAAGGTCCGGGGAGCGGAAATGAAAAACTGTTTTTT. Residues: CASSQGPGSGNEKLFF. The gene calls are TRBV4-1 and TRBJ1-4; the D is unclear. The CDR3 consists of 16 residues. From germline, CDR1 is MGHRA and CDR2 YSYEKL. Deletions cut 1 base from V and 5 bases from J, with 14 bases between.